Only a few counts were recorded for the clone carrying this T cell receptor beta chain. Its antigen is still unknown. The CDR3 length is 13 residues. Germline lookup yields CDR1 DFQATT and CDR2 SNEGSKA (reference sequence). V was shortened by 3 bases and J by 2 bases, with 11 bases between the two germline ends. The authors ran a second PCR of about 7 to 11 cycles using a sample-barcoded 5' primer and a J-beta primer mix. Every cDNA molecule bore a tag from a template-switch adaptor containing 12 random nucleotides. Any given sample supplied a minimum of 3 million CDR3-containing paired-end reads. TCRdb reprocessed the 5' RACE reads via MiXCR and lists one record per CDR3 protein. The sample lists about 1 million distinct CDR3 sequences; around 45% were seen once. This sample stems from a study of blood T cells in healthy people across ages. Study conclusions and caveats: Strongly correlated with naive T cell percentage was TCR beta diversity. Per million T cells, the diversity of TCR beta decreased roughly linearly as age advanced.

The sequence was obtained from a woman in her fifties or sixties in good health. The source material was blood. The V and J genes are TRBV20-1 and TRBJ2-7, with D maybe TRBD1 (6 bases). The CDR3 loop reads CSASEQGPYEQYF. The CDR3 nucleotides read TGCAGTGCTAGTGAACAGGGCCCCTACGAGCAGTACTTC.